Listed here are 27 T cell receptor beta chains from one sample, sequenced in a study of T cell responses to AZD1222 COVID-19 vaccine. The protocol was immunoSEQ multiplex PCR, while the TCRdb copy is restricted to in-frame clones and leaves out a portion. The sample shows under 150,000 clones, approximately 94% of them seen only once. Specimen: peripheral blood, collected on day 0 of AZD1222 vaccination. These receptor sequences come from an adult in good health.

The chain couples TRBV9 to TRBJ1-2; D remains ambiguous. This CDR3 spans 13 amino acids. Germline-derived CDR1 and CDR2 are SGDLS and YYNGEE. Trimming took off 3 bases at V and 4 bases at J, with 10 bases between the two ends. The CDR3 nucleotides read TGTGCCAGCAGCGACCGGGGTCTCTATGGCTACACCTTC. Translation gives CASSDRGLYGYTF. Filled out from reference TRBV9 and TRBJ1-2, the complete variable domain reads DSGVTQTPKHLITATGQRVTLRCSPRSGDLSVYWYQQSLDQGLQFLIQYYNGEERAKGNILERFSAQQFPDLHSELNLSSLELGDSALYFCASSDRGLYGYTFGSGTRLTVV.

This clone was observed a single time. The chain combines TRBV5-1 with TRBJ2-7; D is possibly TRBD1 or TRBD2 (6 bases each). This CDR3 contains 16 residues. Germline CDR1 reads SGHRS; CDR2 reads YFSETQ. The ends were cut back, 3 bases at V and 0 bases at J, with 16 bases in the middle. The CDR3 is CASSWGADWSSYEQYF. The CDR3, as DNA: TGCGCCAGCAGCTGGGGGGCCGACTGGAGCTCCTACGAGCAGTACTTC.

The CDR3 DNA reads TGTGCCAGCAGCCCCGGGTTGGTCAGGGGCTATGGCTACACCTTC. Its translation is CASSPGLVRGYGYTF. The chain employs TRBV3-1 (or the pseudogene TRBV3-2) and TRBJ1-2; D may be TRBD1 (6 bases). Deletions cut 4 bases from V and 4 bases from J, with 16 bases between. Germline CDR1 is LGHDT and CDR2 is YNNKEL (reference sequence). CDR3 length equals 15 residues.

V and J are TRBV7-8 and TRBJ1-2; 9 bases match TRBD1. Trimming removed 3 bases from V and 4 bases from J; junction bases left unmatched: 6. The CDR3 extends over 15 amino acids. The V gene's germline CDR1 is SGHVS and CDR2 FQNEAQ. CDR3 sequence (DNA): TGTGCCAGCAGCTTGGCCGGGACAGGGACCTATGGCTACACCTTC. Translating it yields CASSLAGTGTYGYTF.

CDR3 coding DNA: TGTGCCTGGAGTGTACTGGGGATCCAAGAGACCCAGTACTTC. Translation: CAWSVLGIQETQYF. This chain links TRBV30 with TRBJ2-5; D gene unclear. CDR1 GTSNPN and CDR2 SVGIG come from the germline V gene (reference sequence). This CDR3 has 14 amino acids. Trimming took 0 bases from V and 1 from J, leaving 9 bases between them.

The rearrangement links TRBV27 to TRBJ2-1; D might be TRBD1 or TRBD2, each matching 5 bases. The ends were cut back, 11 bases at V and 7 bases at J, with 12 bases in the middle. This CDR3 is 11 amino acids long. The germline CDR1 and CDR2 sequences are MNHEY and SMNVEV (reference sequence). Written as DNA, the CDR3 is TGTGCCGCCCTCGGGGCGAATGAGCAGTTCTTC. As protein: CAALGANEQFF.

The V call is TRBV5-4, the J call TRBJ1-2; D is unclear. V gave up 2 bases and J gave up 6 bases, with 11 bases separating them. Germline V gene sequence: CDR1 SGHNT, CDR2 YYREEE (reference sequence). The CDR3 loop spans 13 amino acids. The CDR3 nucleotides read TGTGCCAGCAGCTTCCCCAATAGCGATGGCTACACCTTC. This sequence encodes CASSFPNSDGYTF.

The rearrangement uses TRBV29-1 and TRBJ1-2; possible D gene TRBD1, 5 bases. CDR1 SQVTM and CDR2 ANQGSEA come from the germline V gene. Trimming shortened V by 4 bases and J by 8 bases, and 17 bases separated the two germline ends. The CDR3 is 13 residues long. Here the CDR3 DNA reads TGCAGCGTTGGGCAGTGGACCCAGGGCGGCTACACCTTC. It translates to CSVGQWTQGGYTF.

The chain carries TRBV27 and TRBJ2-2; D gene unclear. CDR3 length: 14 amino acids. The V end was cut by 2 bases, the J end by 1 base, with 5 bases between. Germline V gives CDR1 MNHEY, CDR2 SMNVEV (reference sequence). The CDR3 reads CASSLHMNTGELFF. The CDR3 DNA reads TGTGCCAGCAGTTTACATATGAACACCGGGGAGCTGTTTTTT.

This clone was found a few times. CDR3 DNA sequence: TGTGCCTGGAGTGTTAGGAAGGAGACCCAGTACTTC. It is translated as CAWSVRKETQYF. V is TRBV30 and J is TRBJ2-5; D is unclear. V was clipped by 0 bases and J by 5 bases, with 7 bases between them. Germline values: CDR1 GTSNPN, CDR2 SVGIG (reference sequence). The CDR3 runs to 12 residues.

The CDR3 protein is CASSYTRGRAFF. DNA for the CDR3: TGTGCCAGCAGTTACACCAGGGGGCGCGCTTTCTTT. The chain links TRBV6-6 to TRBJ1-1; 8 positions agree with TRBD1. The CDR3 is made up of 12 amino acids. Germline V lookup: CDR1 MNHNY, CDR2 SVGAGI (reference sequence). V shed 2 bases, J shed 11 bases, and the junction held 4 bases outside the gene matches.

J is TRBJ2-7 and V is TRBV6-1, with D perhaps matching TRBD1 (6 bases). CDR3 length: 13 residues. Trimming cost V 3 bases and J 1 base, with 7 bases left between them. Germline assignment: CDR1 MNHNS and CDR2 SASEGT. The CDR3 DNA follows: TGTGCCAGCAGTGACAGGGGATCCTACGAGCAGTACTTC. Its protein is CASSDRGSYEQYF.

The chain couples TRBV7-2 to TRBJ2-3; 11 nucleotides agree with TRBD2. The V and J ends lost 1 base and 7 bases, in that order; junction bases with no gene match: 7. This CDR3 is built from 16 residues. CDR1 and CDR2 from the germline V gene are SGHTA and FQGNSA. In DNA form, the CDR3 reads TGTGCCAGCAGCTTAGATAGCGGGAGGGCCAGGAATACGCAGTATTTT. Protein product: CASSLDSGRARNTQYF.

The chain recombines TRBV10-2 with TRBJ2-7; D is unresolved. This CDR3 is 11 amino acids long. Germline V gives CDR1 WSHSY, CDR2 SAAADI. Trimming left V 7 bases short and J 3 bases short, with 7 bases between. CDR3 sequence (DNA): TGCGCCAGCACCGATATCTACGAGCAGTACTTC. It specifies CASTDIYEQYF.

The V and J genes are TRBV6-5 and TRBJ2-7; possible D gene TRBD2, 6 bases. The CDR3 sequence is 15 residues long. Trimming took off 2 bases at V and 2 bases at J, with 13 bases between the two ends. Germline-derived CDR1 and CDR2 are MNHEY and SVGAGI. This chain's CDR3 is CASSYSPRETYEQYF. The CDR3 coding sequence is TGTGCCAGCAGTTACAGCCCCCGGGAGACCTACGAGCAGTACTTC.

In DNA form, the CDR3 reads TGTGCCAGCAGCACACCGGGACAGGGCCAAGAGACCCAGTACTTC. Protein: CASSTPGQGQETQYF. J is TRBJ2-5 and V is TRBV11-1, with TRBD1 identical over 9 bases. Germline CDR1 is SGHAT and CDR2 is FQDESV (reference sequence). The V and J ends lost 5 bases and 1 base, in that order; junction bases with no gene match: 5. CDR3 length equals 15 residues.

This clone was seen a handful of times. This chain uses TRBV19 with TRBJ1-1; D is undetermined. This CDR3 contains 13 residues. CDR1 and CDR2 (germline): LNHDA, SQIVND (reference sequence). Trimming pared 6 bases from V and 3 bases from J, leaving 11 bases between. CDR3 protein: CASSLTGDTEAFF. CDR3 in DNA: TGTGCCAGTAGCCTGACGGGAGACACTGAAGCTTTCTTT.

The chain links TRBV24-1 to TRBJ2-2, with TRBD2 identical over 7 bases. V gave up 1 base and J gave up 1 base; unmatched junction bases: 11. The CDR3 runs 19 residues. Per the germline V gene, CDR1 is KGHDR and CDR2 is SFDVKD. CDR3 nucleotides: TGTGCCACCAGTGATTTAAGCCTAGCGGAAGGGAGGAACACCGGGGAGCTGTTTTTT. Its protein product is CATSDLSLAEGRNTGELFF.

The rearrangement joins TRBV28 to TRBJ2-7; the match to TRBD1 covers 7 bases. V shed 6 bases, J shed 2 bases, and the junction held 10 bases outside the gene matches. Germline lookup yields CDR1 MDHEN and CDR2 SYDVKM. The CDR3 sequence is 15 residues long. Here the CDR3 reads CASSSPGQTAYEQYF. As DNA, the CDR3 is TGTGCCAGCAGCTCTCCGGGACAGACAGCCTACGAGCAGTACTTC.

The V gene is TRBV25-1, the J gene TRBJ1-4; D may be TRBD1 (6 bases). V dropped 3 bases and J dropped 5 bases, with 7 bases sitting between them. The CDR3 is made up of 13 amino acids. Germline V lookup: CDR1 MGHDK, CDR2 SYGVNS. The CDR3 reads CASSDRGNEKLFF. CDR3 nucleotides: TGTGCCAGCAGTGACAGGGGAAATGAAAAACTGTTTTTT.

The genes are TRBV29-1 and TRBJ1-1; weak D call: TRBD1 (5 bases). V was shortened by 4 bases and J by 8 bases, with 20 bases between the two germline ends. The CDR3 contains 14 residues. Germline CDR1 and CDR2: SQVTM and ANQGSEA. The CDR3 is CSVVSWGLREEAFF. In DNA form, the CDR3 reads TGCAGCGTTGTGTCGTGGGGGTTAAGGGAAGAAGCTTTCTTT. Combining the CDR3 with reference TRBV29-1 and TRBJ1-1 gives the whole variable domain SAVISQKPSRDICQRGTSLTIQCQVDSQVTMMFWYRQQPGQSLTLIATANQGSEATYESGFVIDKFPISRPNLTFSTLTVSNMSPEDSSIYLCSVVSWGLREEAFFGQGTRLTVV.

The CDR3 loop reads CASSQDLRGQARGYTF. The CDR3 DNA reads TGCGCCAGCAGCCAAGATTTAAGGGGGCAGGCTCGGGGCTACACCTTC. The genes are TRBV4-3 and TRBJ1-2; TRBD1 matches 7 bases. Unmatched junction bases numbered 12, after V lost 0 bases and J lost 8 bases. CDR1 is LGHNA, CDR2 YSLEER, per germline. This CDR3 is 16 amino acids long.

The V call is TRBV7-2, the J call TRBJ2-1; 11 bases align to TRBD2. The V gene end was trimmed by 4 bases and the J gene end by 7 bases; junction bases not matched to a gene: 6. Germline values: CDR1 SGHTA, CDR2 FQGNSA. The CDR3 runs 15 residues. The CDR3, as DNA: TGTGCCAGCAGCTCTACTAGCGGGAGTAGGAATGAGCAGTTCTTC. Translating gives CASSSTSGSRNEQFF.

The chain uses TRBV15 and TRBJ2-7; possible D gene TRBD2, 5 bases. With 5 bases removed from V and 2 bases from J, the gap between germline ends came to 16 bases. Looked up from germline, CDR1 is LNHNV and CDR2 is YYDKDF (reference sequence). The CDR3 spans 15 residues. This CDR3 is CATSPRRRDPYEQYF. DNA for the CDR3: TGTGCCACCAGCCCCCGGAGACGGGATCCCTACGAGCAGTACTTC. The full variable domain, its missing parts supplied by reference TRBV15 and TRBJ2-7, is DAMVIQNPRYQVTQFGKPVTLSCSQTLNHNVMYWYQQKSSQAPKLLFHYYDKDFNNEADTPDNFQSRRPNTSFCFLDIRSPGLGDTAMYLCATSPRRRDPYEQYFGPGTRLTVT.

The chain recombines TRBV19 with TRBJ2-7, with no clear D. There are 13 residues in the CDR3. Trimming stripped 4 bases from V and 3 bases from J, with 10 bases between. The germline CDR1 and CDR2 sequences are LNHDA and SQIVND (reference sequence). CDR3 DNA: TGTGCCAGTAGTACTCTAGAGGACTACGAGCAGTACTTC. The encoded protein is CASSTLEDYEQYF.

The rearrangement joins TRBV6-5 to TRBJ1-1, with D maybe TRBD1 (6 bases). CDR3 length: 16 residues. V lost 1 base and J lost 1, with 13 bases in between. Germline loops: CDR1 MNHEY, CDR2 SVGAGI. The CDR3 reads CASSYLGGAGNTEAFF. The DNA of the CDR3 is TGTGCCAGCAGTTACTTGGGGGGCGCGGGGAACACTGAAGCTTTCTTT.

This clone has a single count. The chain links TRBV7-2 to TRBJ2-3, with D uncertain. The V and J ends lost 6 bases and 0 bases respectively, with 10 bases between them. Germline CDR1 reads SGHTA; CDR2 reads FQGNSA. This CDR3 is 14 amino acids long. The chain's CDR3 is CASSSARSTDTQYF. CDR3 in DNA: TGTGCCAGCAGTTCAGCGCGTAGCACAGATACGCAGTATTTT.